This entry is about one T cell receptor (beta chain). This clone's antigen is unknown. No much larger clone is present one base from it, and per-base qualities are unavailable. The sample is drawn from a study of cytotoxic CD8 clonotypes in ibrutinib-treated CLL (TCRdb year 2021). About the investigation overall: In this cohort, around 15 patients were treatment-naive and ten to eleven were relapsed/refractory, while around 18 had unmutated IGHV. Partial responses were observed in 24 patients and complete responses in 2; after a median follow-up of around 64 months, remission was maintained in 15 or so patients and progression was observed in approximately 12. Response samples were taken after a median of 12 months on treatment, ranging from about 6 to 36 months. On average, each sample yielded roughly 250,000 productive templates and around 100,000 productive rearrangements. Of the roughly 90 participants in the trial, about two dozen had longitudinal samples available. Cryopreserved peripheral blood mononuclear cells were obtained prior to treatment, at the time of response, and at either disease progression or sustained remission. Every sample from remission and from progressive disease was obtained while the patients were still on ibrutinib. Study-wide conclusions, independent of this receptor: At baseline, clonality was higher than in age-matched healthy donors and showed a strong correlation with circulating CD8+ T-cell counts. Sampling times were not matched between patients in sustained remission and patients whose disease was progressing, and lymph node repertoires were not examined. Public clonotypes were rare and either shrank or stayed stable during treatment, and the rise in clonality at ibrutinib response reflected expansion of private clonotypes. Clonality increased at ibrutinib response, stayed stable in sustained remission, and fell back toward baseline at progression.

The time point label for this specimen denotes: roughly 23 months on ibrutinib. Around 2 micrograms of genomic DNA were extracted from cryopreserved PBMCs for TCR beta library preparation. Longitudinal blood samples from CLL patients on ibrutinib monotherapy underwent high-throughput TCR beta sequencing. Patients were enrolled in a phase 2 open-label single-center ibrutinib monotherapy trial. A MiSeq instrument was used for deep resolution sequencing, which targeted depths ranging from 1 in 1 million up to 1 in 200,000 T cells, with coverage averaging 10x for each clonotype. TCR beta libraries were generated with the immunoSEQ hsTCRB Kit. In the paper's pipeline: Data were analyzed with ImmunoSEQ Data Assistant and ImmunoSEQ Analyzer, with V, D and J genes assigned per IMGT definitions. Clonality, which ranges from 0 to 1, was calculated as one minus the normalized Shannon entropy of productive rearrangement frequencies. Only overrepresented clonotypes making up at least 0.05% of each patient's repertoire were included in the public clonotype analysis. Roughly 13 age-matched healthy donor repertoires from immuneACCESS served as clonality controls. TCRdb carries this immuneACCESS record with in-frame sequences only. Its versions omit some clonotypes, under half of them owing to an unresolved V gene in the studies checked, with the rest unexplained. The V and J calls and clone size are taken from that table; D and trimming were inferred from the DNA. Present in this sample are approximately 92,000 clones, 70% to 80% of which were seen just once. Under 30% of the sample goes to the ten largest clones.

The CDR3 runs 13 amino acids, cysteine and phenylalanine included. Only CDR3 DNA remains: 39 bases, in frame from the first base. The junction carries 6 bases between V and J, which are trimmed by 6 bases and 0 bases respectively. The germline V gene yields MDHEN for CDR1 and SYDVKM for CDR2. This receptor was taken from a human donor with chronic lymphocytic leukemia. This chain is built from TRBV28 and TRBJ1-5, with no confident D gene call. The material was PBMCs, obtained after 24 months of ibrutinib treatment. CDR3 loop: CASRSNSNQPQHF. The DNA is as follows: TGTGCCAGCAGGAGTAATAGCAATCAGCCCCAGCATTTT.